A single sample is the source of the 30 T cell receptor beta chains below, sequenced in a study of blood T cell repertoires in COVID-19. Clones were read by immunoSEQ multiplex PCR, and TCRdb kept only the in-frame ones, dropping some. The sample lists approximately 75,000 clones; about 74% were seen once. Sequencing was done on a sample of peripheral blood. These receptors were collected from a human donor with acute or convalescent COVID-19. The donor label of this sample is uncertain.

This clone has only a few counts. The gene calls are TRBV2 and TRBJ1-5; D is ambiguous. The CDR3 runs 14 residues. Germline lookup yields CDR1 SNHLY and CDR2 FYNNEI. Trimming stripped 5 bases from V and 7 bases from J, with 15 bases between. In DNA form, the CDR3 reads TGTGCCAGCAGTTCCCAGGAAACCAGGCAGCCCCAGCATTTT. Its translation is CASSSQETRQPQHF.

The J gene is TRBJ1-2, the V gene TRBV21-1. TRBV21-1 is a pseudogene segment. The CDR3 is made up of 15 amino acids. The DNA of the CDR3 is TGTGCCAGCACCCGACTAAGAGAGGACGGCTATGGCTACACCTTC. This sequence encodes CASTRLREDGYGYTF.

The chain uses TRBV19 and TRBJ2-7; 12 bases line up with TRBD2. J gave up 5 bases and V 5 bases, and 1 base lay outside the gene matches. The CDR3 length is 13 residues. Germline V gives CDR1 LNHDA, CDR2 SQIVND (reference sequence). CDR3 region: CASSRLAGDEQYF. The CDR3 nucleotides are TGTGCCAGTAGTCGACTAGCGGGAGACGAGCAGTACTTC.

The chain is built from TRBV5-6 and TRBJ2-3; weak D call: TRBD2 (7 bases). The CDR3 consists of 14 residues. Germline values: CDR1 SGHDT, CDR2 YYEEEE. Trimming pared 2 bases from V and 8 bases from J, leaving 15 bases between. The CDR3 region is CASSFRDTGGTQYF. Written as DNA, the CDR3 is TGTGCCAGCAGCTTCAGGGACACGGGGGGTACGCAGTATTTT.

This rearrangement joins TRBV10-3 to TRBJ2-2; the D gene is possibly TRBD2 (6 bases). With 5 bases removed from V and 6 bases from J, the gap between germline ends came to 7 bases. The length of the CDR3 is 12 residues. Germline values: CDR1 ENHRY, CDR2 SYGVKD. For the CDR3, the DNA is TGTGCCATCAGTCCGGGGGCCGGGGAGCTGTTTTTT. As protein: CAISPGAGELFF.

The rearrangement links TRBV3-1 (or the pseudogene TRBV3-2) to TRBJ2-1; 10 bases agree with TRBD2. The CDR3 is 15 amino acids. Germline values: CDR1 LGHDT, CDR2 YNNKEL (reference sequence). J lost 6 bases, V lost 4 bases, and 6 bases had no gene match. In nucleotides, the CDR3 is TGTGCCAGCAGCCCCGGGACTAGCGACTTCAATGAGCAGTTCTTC. It encodes CASSPGTSDFNEQFF.

V usage is TRBV18 and J usage is TRBJ2-2; 7 nucleotides match TRBD1. Looked up from germline, CDR1 is KGHSH and CDR2 is LQKENI. Losses at the gene ends were 5 bases for V and 4 bases for J; bases not matched to a gene: 1. The CDR3 has 13 amino acids. This chain's CDR3 is CASSRGPTGELFF. The CDR3 DNA sequence: TGTGCCAGCTCAAGGGGGCCCACCGGGGAGCTGTTTTTT.

The chain has TRBV1 and TRBJ2-7; the table's TRBD2 call for D was not verified on the DNA. TRBV1 is an annotated pseudogene. The CDR3 length is 15 residues. The CDR3, as DNA: TGCACCAGCAGCCACCAGCGGCAACTTTACGAGGAGCAGTACTTC. Translation: CTSSHQRQLYEEQYF.

The chain uses TRBV18 and TRBJ2-5; D might be TRBD2 (5 bases). Germline-derived CDR1 and CDR2 are KGHSH and LQKENI. The CDR3 contains 13 residues. The V end lost 4 bases, the J end lost 5 bases, and 11 bases lay between the germline ends. The CDR3 loop is CASSQGSGETQYF. CDR3 nucleotide sequence: TGTGCCAGCTCACAGGGTTCGGGGGAGACCCAGTACTTC.

The chain links TRBV18 to TRBJ2-7; TRBD2 aligns across 8 bases. The ends lost 2 bases at V and 2 bases at J; junction bases unmatched: 2. The CDR3 sequence is 14 residues long. Germline V CDR1 and CDR2: KGHSH, LQKENI. For the CDR3, the DNA is TGTGCCAGCTCACCAACTAGCGGCCCCTACGAGCAGTACTTC. Its protein product is CASSPTSGPYEQYF.

The CDR3: CASSMATGGPMETQYF. In DNA, the CDR3 is TGTGCCAGTAGTATGGCGACAGGGGGGCCGATGGAGACCCAGTACTTC. The chain is built from TRBV19 and TRBJ2-5, with TRBD1 identical over 9 bases. Germline CDR1 reads LNHDA; CDR2 reads SQIVND (reference sequence). CDR3 size: 16 residues. The V and J ends lost 3 bases and 5 bases, in that order; junction bases with no gene match: 10.

CDR3 in DNA: TGTGCCACCAGTGGAGGGGGCGGCTATGGCTACACCTTC. It is translated as CATSGGGGYGYTF. The chain employs TRBV24-1 and TRBJ1-2, with 7 bases matching TRBD1. Germline V CDR1 and CDR2: KGHDR, SFDVKD. There are 13 residues in the CDR3. The J segment lost 4 bases and the V segment lost 5 bases, leaving 3 bases of the junction unmatched.

The J gene is TRBJ2-7, the V gene TRBV6-6; TRBD1 matches 11 bases. Germline CDR1 and CDR2: MNHNY and SVGAGI (reference sequence). The CDR3 spans 15 residues. V was pared by 6 bases and J by 7 bases, with 11 bases of the junction left unmatched. The CDR3 loop reads CASSPGQGASEEQYV. The CDR3 nucleotides are TGTGCCAGCAGCCCAGGACAGGGGGCCTCTGAGGAGCAGTACGTC.

V gene TRBV7-3 combines with J gene TRBJ2-3, with a possible D match to TRBD1 (6 bases). The CDR3 length is 15 residues. The V gene's germline CDR1 is SGHTA and CDR2 FQGTGA. The V gene lost 6 bases and the J gene lost 0 bases, with 13 bases spanning the gap. In DNA, the CDR3 is TGTGCCAGCAGAGCCCAGGGGATTAGCACAGATACGCAGTATTTT. It specifies CASRAQGISTDTQYF.

This rearrangement joins TRBV11-2 to TRBJ2-7; 8 bases align to TRBD1. This CDR3 has 15 amino acids. The germline CDR1 and CDR2 sequences are SGHAT and FQNNGV. Unmatched junction bases numbered 7, after V lost 5 bases and J lost 1 base. This chain's CDR3 is CASSLDRGASYEQYV. CDR3 coding DNA: TGTGCCAGCAGCCTTGACAGGGGCGCTTCCTACGAGCAGTACGTC.

The chain employs TRBV13 and TRBJ2-5, with 8 positions matching TRBD2. The germline V gene has CDR1 PRHDT and CDR2 FYEKMQ (reference sequence). The CDR3 runs to 14 residues. Unmatched junction bases numbered 6, after V lost 4 bases and J lost 5 bases. The CDR3 is CASSSGGRLETQYF. The DNA for the CDR3 is TGTGCCAGCAGCTCGGGGGGGCGATTGGAGACCCAGTACTTC.

The chain couples TRBV19 to TRBJ2-3; tentatively, D is TRBD2 (5 bases). This CDR3 is 15 amino acids long. V was shortened by 6 bases and J by 6 bases, with 19 bases between the two germline ends. Germline loops: CDR1 LNHDA, CDR2 SQIVND (reference sequence). CDR3 nucleotides: TGTGCCAGTAGCCAAAGAGAGGGCTACCGGGATACGCAGTATTTT. This sequence encodes CASSQREGYRDTQYF.

The chain uses TRBV29-1 and TRBJ1-1; D is perhaps TRBD1 (5 bases). This CDR3 is built from 12 residues. Germline V gene sequence: CDR1 SQVTM, CDR2 ANQGSEA. The ends were cut back, 4 bases at V and 10 bases at J, with 16 bases in the middle. This CDR3 reads CSVVQGIRGAFF. CDR3 nucleotides: TGCAGCGTTGTTCAGGGTATAAGGGGAGCTTTCTTT. The full variable domain, rest sourced from reference TRBV29-1 and TRBJ1-1, is SAVISQKPSRDICQRGTSLTIQCQVDSQVTMMFWYRQQPGQSLTLIATANQGSEATYESGFVIDKFPISRPNLTFSTLTVSNMSPEDSSIYLCSVVQGIRGAFFGQGTRLTVV.

The chain is built from TRBV18 and TRBJ2-1, with 9 bases fitting TRBD2. J was trimmed by 9 bases and V by 3 bases; bases with no gene match: 12. Germline V CDR1 and CDR2: KGHSH, LQKENI. The CDR3 has 16 residues. CDR3 region: CASSPELAGTGVEQFF. The CDR3 region has the DNA TGTGCCAGCTCACCTGAACTAGCGGGCACTGGGGTTGAGCAGTTCTTC.

The chain links TRBV19 to TRBJ1-4, with TRBD1 identical over 9 bases. CDR1 is LNHDA, CDR2 SQIVND, per germline (reference sequence). The V and J ends lost 5 bases and 8 bases, in that order; junction bases with no gene match: 6. This CDR3 contains 14 residues. The CDR3 protein is CASSRQGEGEKLFF. The CDR3 region has the DNA TGTGCCAGTAGTCGACAGGGGGAGGGGGAAAAACTGTTTTTT.

V is TRBV20-1 and J is TRBJ2-1; TRBD2 matches 10 bases. CDR3 length: 14 amino acids. Losses at the gene ends were 3 bases for V and 6 bases for J; bases not matched to a gene: 5. CDR1 DFQATT and CDR2 SNEGSKA come from the germline V gene (reference sequence). The CDR3 coding sequence is TGCAGTGCTAGTGGGACTAGCGAGATCAATGAGCAGTTCTTC. Protein product: CSASGTSEINEQFF.

V usage is TRBV28 and J usage is TRBJ1-2; unclear D gene. CDR1 and CDR2 from the germline V gene are MDHEN and SYDVKM. There are 15 residues in the CDR3. V lost 3 bases, J lost 4 bases, and 15 bases lay in between. This CDR3 reads CASSLAGGQVYGYTF. DNA for the CDR3: TGTGCCAGCAGTTTGGCCGGTGGCCAGGTCTATGGCTACACCTTC.

This chain links TRBV11-2 with TRBJ2-5; D is perhaps TRBD2 (7 bases). The germline V gene has CDR1 SGHAT and CDR2 FQNNGV. CDR3 length: 16 amino acids. V lost 2 bases to trimming and J lost 0 bases, with 13 bases between them. CDR3 region: CASSLFRGDNQETQYF. In DNA, the CDR3 is TGTGCCAGCAGCTTATTTCGGGGGGACAACCAAGAGACCCAGTACTTC.

The chain has TRBV7-3 and TRBJ1-1, with a possible D match to TRBD1 (5 bases). V was trimmed by 5 bases and J by 5 bases, leaving 18 bases between them. This CDR3 has 15 residues. The germline gives CDR1 SGHTA, CDR2 FQGTGA. The CDR3 protein is CASSPSGGRATEAFF. CDR3 sequence (DNA): TGTGCCAGCAGCCCTAGTGGGGGGAGGGCAACTGAAGCTTTCTTT. The entire variable domain, with the rest obtained from reference TRBV7-3 and TRBJ1-1, is as follows: GAGVSQTPSNKVTEKGKYVELRCDPISGHTALYWYRQSLGQGPEFLIYFQGTGAADDSGLPNDRFFAVRPEGSVSTLKIQRTERGDSAVYLCASSPSGGRATEAFFGQGTRLTVV.

This clone came up once. The chain has TRBV10-3 and TRBJ1-2; D is undetermined. The ends were cut back, 6 bases at V and 11 bases at J, with 16 bases in the middle. This CDR3 spans 12 amino acids. CDR1 and CDR2 from the germline V gene are ENHRY and SYGVKD. The CDR3 nucleotides are TGTGCCATCAGCCCCGGAGGAAGGGAATACACCTTC. This sequence encodes CAISPGGREYTF.

This chain connects TRBV10-3 to TRBJ2-1, with 14 positions matching TRBD2. V gave up 7 bases and J gave up 1 base; unmatched junction bases: 3. The CDR3 contains 16 residues. CDR1 ENHRY and CDR2 SYGVKD come from the germline V gene. The CDR3, as DNA: TGTGCCATCACCGGACTAGCGGGGGGTTCCTACAATGAGCAGTTCTTC. It encodes CAITGLAGGSYNEQFF.

The table lists this clone with a few counts. The chain couples TRBV7-9 to TRBJ2-7; 7 bases agree with TRBD1. This CDR3 is 16 amino acids long. The J segment lost 1 base and the V segment lost 4 bases, leaving 10 bases of the junction unmatched. Looked up from germline, CDR1 is SEHNR and CDR2 is FQNEAQ (reference sequence). CDR3 in DNA: TGTGCCAGCAGCTGGGTAAAGGGGGCGCTTTCCTACGAGCAGTACTTC. It encodes CASSWVKGALSYEQYF.

The chain's CDR3 is CASTTLTGGYVSEQFF. DNA for the CDR3: TGTGCCAGCACCACCTTAACAGGGGGCTATGTGAGTGAGCAGTTCTTC. The chain combines TRBV27 with TRBJ2-1, with 9 bases lining up with TRBD1. The CDR3 totals 16 residues. The germline V gene encodes CDR1 MNHEY and CDR2 SMNVEV (reference sequence). The V and J ends lost 7 bases and 9 bases, in that order; junction bases with no gene match: 16.

The gene calls are TRBV7-2 and TRBJ1-2; D gene uncertain. This CDR3 has 13 amino acids. V was pared by 0 bases and J by 5 bases, with 7 bases between. Germline lookup yields CDR1 SGHTA and CDR2 FQGNSA. Here the CDR3 reads CASSLARGYGYTF. In DNA, the CDR3 is TGTGCCAGCAGCTTAGCGCGAGGATATGGCTACACCTTC. Complete variable domain (other parts from reference TRBV7-2 and TRBJ1-2): GAGVSQSPSNKVTEKGKDVELRCDPISGHTALYWYRQSLGQGLEFLIYFQGNSAPDKSGLPSDRFSAERTGGSVSTLTIQRTQQEDSAVYLCASSLARGYGYTFGSGTRLTVV.

The V call is TRBV5-6, the J call TRBJ1-5; TRBD1 matches 8 bases. Trimming cost V 5 bases and J 6 bases; bases outside gene matches: 7. The CDR3 runs to 14 residues. Germline loops: CDR1 SGHDT, CDR2 YYEEEE. The CDR3 here is CASSYTGGSQPQHF. The DNA for the CDR3 is TGTGCCAGCAGTTATACAGGGGGAAGTCAGCCCCAGCATTTT.